This TCR beta chain is from a study of T cell responses to AZD1222 COVID-19 vaccine. Study-wide points: Of the AZD1222 recipients, only five to seven were seropositive at baseline.

Profiled with immunoSEQ multiplex PCR; TCRdb holds only in-frame clones, not every one. The sample records 150,000 to 200,000 clones, about 86% being singletons. A remark on this clone: Its antigen is unknown.

V trimming: 6 bases; J trimming: 4 bases; junction bases outside the gene matches: 5. The CDR3 is made up of 14 amino acids. Germline CDR1 and CDR2: SGHRS and YFSETQ. The origin of this receptor is an adult in good health. The chain carries TRBV5-1 and TRBJ2-1; 9 bases map to TRBD2. The sequencing here drew on peripheral blood, taken on day 0 of AZD1222 vaccination. This CDR3 reads CASTASGKYNEQFF. The CDR3, as DNA: TGCGCCAGCACGGCTAGCGGGAAGTACAATGAGCAGTTCTTC.